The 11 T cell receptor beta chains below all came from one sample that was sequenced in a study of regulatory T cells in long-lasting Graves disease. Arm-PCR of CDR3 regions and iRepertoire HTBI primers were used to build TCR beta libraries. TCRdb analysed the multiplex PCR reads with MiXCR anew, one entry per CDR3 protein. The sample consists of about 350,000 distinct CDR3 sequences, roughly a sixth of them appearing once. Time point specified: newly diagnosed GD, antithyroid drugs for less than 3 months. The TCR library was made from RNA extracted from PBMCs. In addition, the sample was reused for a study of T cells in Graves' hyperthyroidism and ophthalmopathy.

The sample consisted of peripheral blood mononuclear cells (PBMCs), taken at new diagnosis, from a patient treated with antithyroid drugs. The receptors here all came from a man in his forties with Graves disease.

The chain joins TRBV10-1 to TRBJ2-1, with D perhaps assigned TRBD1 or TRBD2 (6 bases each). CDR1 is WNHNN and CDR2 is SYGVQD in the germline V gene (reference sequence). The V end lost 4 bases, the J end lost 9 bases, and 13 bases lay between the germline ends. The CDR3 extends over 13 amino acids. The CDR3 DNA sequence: TGCGCCAGCAGTGCTAGCACGGGGGCTGAGCAGTTCTTC. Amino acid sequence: CASSASTGAEQFF.

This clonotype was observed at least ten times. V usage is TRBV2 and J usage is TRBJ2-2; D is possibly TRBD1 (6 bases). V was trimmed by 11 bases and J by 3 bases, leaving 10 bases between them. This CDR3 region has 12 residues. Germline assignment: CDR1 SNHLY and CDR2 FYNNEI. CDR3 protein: CAGNRDTGELFF. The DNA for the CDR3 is TGTGCCGGGAACAGGGACACCGGGGAGCTGTTTTTT.

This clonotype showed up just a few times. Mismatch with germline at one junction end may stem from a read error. CDR3 region: CATSEDRAGTDTQYF. In DNA form, the CDR3 reads TGTGCCACCAGTGAGGACAGGGCAGGCACGGATACGCAGTATTTT. The chain has TRBV24-1 and TRBJ2-3, with 8 positions matching TRBD1. The germline gives CDR1 KGHDR, CDR2 SFDVKD. CDR3 length equals 15 residues.

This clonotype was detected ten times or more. CDR3 bases: TGCGCCAGCGGGCGGGGACAGGGGGCAAGTGGTGGCAATGAGCAGTTCTTC. Its translation is CASGRGQGASGGNEQFF. The rearrangement links TRBV5-1 to TRBJ2-1, with 12 nucleotides matching TRBD1. Losses at the gene ends were 7 bases for V and 6 bases for J; bases not matched to a gene: 14. The CDR3 spans 17 residues. Germline V lookup: CDR1 SGHRS, CDR2 YFSETQ. Supplemented by reference TRBV5-1 and TRBJ2-1, the full variable domain reads KAGVTQTPRYLIKTRGQQVTLSCSPISGHRSVSWYQQTPGQGLQFLFEYFSETQRNKGNFPGRFSGRQFSNSRSEMNVSTLELGDSALYLCASGRGQGASGGNEQFFGPGTRLTVL.

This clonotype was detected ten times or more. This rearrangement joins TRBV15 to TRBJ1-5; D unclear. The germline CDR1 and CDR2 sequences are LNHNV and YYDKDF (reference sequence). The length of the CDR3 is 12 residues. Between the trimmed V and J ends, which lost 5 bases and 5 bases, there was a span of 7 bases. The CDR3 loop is CATSRNHQPQHF. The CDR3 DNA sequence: TGTGCCACCAGCCGCAATCATCAGCCCCAGCATTTT. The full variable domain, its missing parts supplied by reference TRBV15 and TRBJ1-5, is DAMVIQNPRYQVTQFGKPVTLSCSQTLNHNVMYWYQQKSSQAPKLLFHYYDKDFNNEADTPDNFQSRRPNTSFCFLDIRSPGLGDTAMYLCATSRNHQPQHFGDGTRLSIL.

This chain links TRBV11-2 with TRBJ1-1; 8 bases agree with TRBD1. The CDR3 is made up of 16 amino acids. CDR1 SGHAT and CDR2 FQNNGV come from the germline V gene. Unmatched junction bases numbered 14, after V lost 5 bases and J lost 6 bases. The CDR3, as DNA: TGTGCCAGCAGCCACTCCTTCAGGGGGCGTGGAGCTGAAGCTTTCTTT. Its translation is CASSHSFRGRGAEAFF. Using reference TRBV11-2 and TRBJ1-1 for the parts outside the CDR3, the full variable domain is EAGVAQSPRYKIIEKRQSVAFWCNPISGHATLYWYQQILGQGPKLLIQFQNNGVVDDSQLPKDRFSAERLKGVDSTLKIQPAKLEDSAVYLCASSHSFRGRGAEAFFGQGTRLTVV.

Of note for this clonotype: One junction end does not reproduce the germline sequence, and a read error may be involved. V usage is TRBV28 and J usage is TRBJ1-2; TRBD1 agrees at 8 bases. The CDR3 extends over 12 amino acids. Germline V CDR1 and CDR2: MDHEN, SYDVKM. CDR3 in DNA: TGTGCCAGCCAGACAGGGGAGTATGGCTACATCTTC. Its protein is CASQTGEYGYIF.

CDR3 in DNA: TGTGCCAGCAGTTTAGGCAGGCAGAACACCATATATTTT. Translating it yields CASSLGRQNTIYF. The chain joins TRBV28 to TRBJ1-3; D is unclear. Looked up from germline, CDR1 is MDHEN and CDR2 is SYDVKM. Trimming removed 2 bases at V and 7 bases at J, with 9 bases between. This CDR3 is built from 13 residues. Using reference TRBV28 and TRBJ1-3 for the parts outside the CDR3, the full variable domain is DVKVTQSSRYLVKRTGEKVFLECVQDMDHENMFWYRQDPGLGLRLIYFSYDVKMKEKGDIPEGYSVSREKKERFSLILESASTNQTSMYLCASSLGRQNTIYFGEGSWLTVV.

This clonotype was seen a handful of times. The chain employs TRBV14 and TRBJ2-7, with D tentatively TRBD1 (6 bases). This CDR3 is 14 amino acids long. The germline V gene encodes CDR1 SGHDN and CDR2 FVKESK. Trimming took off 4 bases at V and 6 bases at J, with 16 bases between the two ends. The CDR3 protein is CASSLRDNFIEQYF. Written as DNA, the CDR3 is TGTGCCAGCAGCCTTCGGGACAATTTTATCGAGCAGTACTTC.

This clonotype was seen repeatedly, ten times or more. CDR3: CASSYTARVINGYTF. CDR3 DNA: TGCGCCAGCAGCTACACCGCGAGGGTAATCAATGGCTACACCTTC. The chain carries TRBV4-1 and TRBJ1-2, with D hard to call. Trimming cost V 5 bases and J 6 bases, with 19 bases left between them. Germline V CDR1 and CDR2: MGHRA, YSYEKL. The CDR3 consists of 15 residues.

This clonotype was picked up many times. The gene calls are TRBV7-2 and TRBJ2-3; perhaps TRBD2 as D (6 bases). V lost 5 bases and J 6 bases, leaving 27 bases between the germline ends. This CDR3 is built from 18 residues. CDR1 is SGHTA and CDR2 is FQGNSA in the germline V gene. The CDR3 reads CASSPEGRFYRSRDTQYF. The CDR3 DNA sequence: TGTGCCAGCAGCCCCGAAGGGAGGTTCTACAGGAGTCGGGATACGCAGTATTTT.